These 13 T cell receptor beta chains were all obtained from the same sample, sequenced in a study of OX40 agonist ivuxolimab in advanced cancers. Generated by immunoSEQ multiplex PCR, the TCRdb table keeps only in-frame clones and is missing some. The sample has 55,000 to 70,000 clones; approximately 82% are singletons. The sequencing used CD4+ or CD8+ T cells sorted from blood, collected in a trial of the OX40 agonist ivuxolimab. The source of these receptors is an adult with an advanced solid tumor such as melanoma, head and neck, liver or kidney cancer.

The chain links TRBV10-3 to TRBJ2-6; D not resolved. The CDR3 runs to 12 residues. Looked up from germline, CDR1 is ENHRY and CDR2 is SYGVKD. Trimming pared 0 bases from V and 12 bases from J, leaving 6 bases between. The CDR3: CAISESPGVLTF. The CDR3 DNA is TGTGCCATCAGTGAGTCGCCTGGCGTCCTGACTTTC.

The rearrangement uses TRBV2 and TRBJ1-1, with unresolved D. V was cut by 8 bases and J by 1 base, with 8 bases left in between. The CDR3 loop spans 12 amino acids. Germline V lookup: CDR1 SNHLY, CDR2 FYNNEI. CDR3 DNA: TGTGCCAGCCGCTCACCGAACACTGAAGCTTTCTTT. This encodes CASRSPNTEAFF.

The CDR3 DNA is TGTGCCAGTGGCGGACAGGGGACAGACACCATATATTTT. It translates to CASGGQGTDTIYF. The chain couples TRBV19 to TRBJ1-3; 9 bases fit TRBD1. The V and J ends lost 8 bases and 8 bases, in that order; junction bases with no gene match: 7. Germline V CDR1 and CDR2: LNHDA, SQIVND (reference sequence). The CDR3 sequence is 13 residues long. Filled out from reference TRBV19 and TRBJ1-3, the complete variable domain reads DGGITQSPKYLFRKEGQNVTLSCEQNLNHDAMYWYRQDPGQGLRLIYYSQIVNDFQKGDIAEGYSVSREKKESFPLTVTSAQKNPTAFYLCASGGQGTDTIYFGEGSWLTVV.

This sequence joins TRBV6-1 and TRBJ1-2; D uncertain. V was pared by 8 bases and J by 6 bases, with 10 bases between. The length of the CDR3 is 11 residues. Germline V gene lookup returns CDR1 MNHNS and CDR2 SASEGT. The CDR3 region is CASGVRNGYTF. DNA for the CDR3: TGTGCCAGCGGCGTGAGAAATGGCTACACCTTC.

The V and J genes are TRBV5-6 and TRBJ1-1; D is unclear. The CDR3 contains 16 residues. The germline CDR1 and CDR2 sequences are SGHDT and YYEEEE. Trimming removed 4 bases from V and 1 base from J, with 17 bases in between. The CDR3: CASSLQAGSSNTEAFF. The DNA of the CDR3 is TGTGCCAGCAGCCTACAAGCGGGGTCTTCGAACACTGAAGCTTTCTTT. Combining the CDR3 with reference TRBV5-6 and TRBJ1-1 gives the whole variable domain DAGVTQSPTHLIKTRGQQVTLRCSPKSGHDTVSWYQQALGQGPQFIFQYYEEEERQRGNFPDRFSGHQFPNYSSELNVNALLLGDSALYLCASSLQAGSSNTEAFFGQGTRLTVV.

The V gene is TRBV11-3, the J gene TRBJ2-2, with D tentatively TRBD1 or TRBD2 (5 bases each). The V gene's germline CDR1 is SGHNT and CDR2 YENEEA. The CDR3 is 14 amino acids. The V end lost 3 bases, the J end lost 4 bases, and 9 bases lay between the germline ends. CDR3 coding DNA: TGTGCCAGCAGCTTTACCGGGGCCACCGGGGAGCTGTTTTTT. As protein: CASSFTGATGELFF. Full variable domain (outside the CDR3, taken from reference TRBV11-3 and TRBJ2-2): EAGVVQSPRYKIIEKKQPVAFWCNPISGHNTLYWYLQNLGQGPELLIRYENEEAVDDSQLPKDRFSAERLKGVDSTLKIQPAELGDSAVYLCASSFTGATGELFFGEGSRLTVL.

This clone was recorded a few times. The J gene is TRBJ2-7, the V gene TRBV28, with D perhaps being TRBD1 or TRBD2 (5 bases each). The CDR3 length is 13 residues. Looked up from germline, CDR1 is MDHEN and CDR2 is SYDVKM. V lost 4 bases to trimming and J lost 2 bases, with 9 bases between them. The CDR3 coding sequence is TGTGCCAGCAGTTGGGACGGGGCCTACGAGCAGTACTTC. Translated, it gives CASSWDGAYEQYF.

J is TRBJ1-1 and V is TRBV27, with TRBD1 matching 8 bases. CDR1 is MNHEY, CDR2 SMNVEV, per germline (reference sequence). This CDR3 spans 16 amino acids. V shed 5 bases, J shed 4 bases, and the junction held 12 bases outside the gene matches. CDR3 nucleotides: TGTGCCAGCAGTAAATTTGGACAGGGTGGTTTCACTGAAGCTTTCTTT. Encoded protein: CASSKFGQGGFTEAFF.

The genes are TRBV7-2 and TRBJ2-1, with 7 bases that match TRBD2. With 7 bases clipped from V and 0 bases from J, the junction kept 9 bases outside the gene matches. Germline loops: CDR1 SGHTA, CDR2 FQGNSA. The CDR3 totals 16 residues. DNA of the CDR3: TGTGCCAGCAACCCCGCCGGGGGGAGCTCCTACAATGAGCAGTTCTTC. Translated: CASNPAGGSSYNEQFF.

This clone was counted a few times. J is TRBJ1-3 and V is TRBV5-5; D remains ambiguous. Germline V gene sequence: CDR1 SGHKS, CDR2 YYEKEE (reference sequence). The length of the CDR3 is 16 residues. Trimming pared 0 bases from V and 1 base from J, leaving 11 bases between. Here the CDR3 DNA reads TGTGCCAGCAGCTTGGTGTCCGTAACTTCTGGAAACACCATATATTTT. Translating it yields CASSLVSVTSGNTIYF.

This rearrangement joins TRBV7-6 to TRBJ2-7, with D unresolved. V gave up 1 base and J gave up 6 bases, with 16 bases separating them. Germline CDR1 and CDR2: SGHVS and FNYEAQ. The CDR3 loop spans 15 amino acids. CDR3 sequence: CASSLGGSQVGEQYF. For the CDR3, the DNA is TGTGCCAGCAGCTTAGGCGGTTCCCAAGTAGGCGAGCAGTACTTC.

This chain links TRBV27 with TRBJ1-4; TRBD1 might be the D (6 bases). Looked up from germline, CDR1 is MNHEY and CDR2 is SMNVEV (reference sequence). The CDR3 extends over 16 amino acids. With 3 bases removed from V and 6 bases from J, the gap between germline ends came to 17 bases. The CDR3 protein is CASSFTGRGAYEKLFF. As DNA, the CDR3 is TGTGCCAGCAGTTTCACAGGGCGGGGAGCGTATGAAAAACTGTTTTTT.

The J gene is TRBJ1-3, the V gene TRBV2; the D gene is possibly TRBD1 (5 bases). Trimming left V 4 bases short and J 3 bases short, with 16 bases between. The CDR3 is made up of 16 amino acids. Germline values: CDR1 SNHLY, CDR2 FYNNEI. For the CDR3, the DNA is TGTGCCAGCAGTGCGAACAGGCCCCGGGATGGAAACACCATATATTTT. Its protein product is CASSANRPRDGNTIYF.